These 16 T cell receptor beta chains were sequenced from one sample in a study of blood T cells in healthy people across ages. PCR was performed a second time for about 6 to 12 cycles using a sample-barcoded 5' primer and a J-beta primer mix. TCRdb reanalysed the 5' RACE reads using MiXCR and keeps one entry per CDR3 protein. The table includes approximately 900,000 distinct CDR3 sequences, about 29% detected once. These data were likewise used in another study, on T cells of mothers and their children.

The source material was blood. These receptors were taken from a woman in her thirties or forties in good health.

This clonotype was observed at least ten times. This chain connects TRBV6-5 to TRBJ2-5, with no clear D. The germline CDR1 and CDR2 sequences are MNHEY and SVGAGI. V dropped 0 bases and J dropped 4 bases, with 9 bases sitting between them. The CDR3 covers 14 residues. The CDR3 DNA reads TGTGCCAGCAGTTACTCCATGTTAGGAGAGACCCAGTACTTC. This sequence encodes CASSYSMLGETQYF.

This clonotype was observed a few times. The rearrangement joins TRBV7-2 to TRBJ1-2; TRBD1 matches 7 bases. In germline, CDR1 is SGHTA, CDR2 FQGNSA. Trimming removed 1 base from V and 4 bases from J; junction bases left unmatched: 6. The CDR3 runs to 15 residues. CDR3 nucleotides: TGTGCCAGCAGCTTAGGGGGGACAGCCTCCTATGGCTACACCTTC. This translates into CASSLGGTASYGYTF.

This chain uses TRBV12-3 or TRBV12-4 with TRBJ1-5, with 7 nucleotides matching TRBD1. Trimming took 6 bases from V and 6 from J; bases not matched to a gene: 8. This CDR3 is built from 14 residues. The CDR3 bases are TGTGCCAGCAGCCTGACAGGGCTCATTCAGCCCCAGCATTTT. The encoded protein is CASSLTGLIQPQHF.

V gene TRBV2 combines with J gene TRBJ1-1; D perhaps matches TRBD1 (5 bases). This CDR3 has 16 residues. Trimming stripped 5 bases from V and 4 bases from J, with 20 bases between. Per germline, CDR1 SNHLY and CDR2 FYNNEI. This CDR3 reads CASSSGTSNWGTEAFF. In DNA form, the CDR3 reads TGTGCCAGCAGTTCCGGGACCTCCAACTGGGGCACTGAAGCTTTCTTT. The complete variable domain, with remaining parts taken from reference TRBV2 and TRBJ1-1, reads EPEVTQTPSHQVTQMGQEVILRCVPISNHLYFYWYRQILGQKVEFLVSFYNNEISEKSEIFDDQFSVERPDGSNFTLKIRSTKLEDSAMYFCASSSGTSNWGTEAFFGQGTRLTVV.

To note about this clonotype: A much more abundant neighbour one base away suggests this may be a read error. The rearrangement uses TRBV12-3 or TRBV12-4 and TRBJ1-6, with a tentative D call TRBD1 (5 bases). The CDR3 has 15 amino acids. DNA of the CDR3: TGTGCCAGCAGTCCGCAGGGTCATGAGAATTCACCCCGCCACTTT. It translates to CASSPQGHENSPRHF.

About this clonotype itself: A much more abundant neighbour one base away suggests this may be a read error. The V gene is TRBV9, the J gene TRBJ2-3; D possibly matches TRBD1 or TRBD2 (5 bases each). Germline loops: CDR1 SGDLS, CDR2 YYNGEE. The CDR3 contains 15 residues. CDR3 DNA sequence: TGTGCCAGCAGCCTGGGTTCAGGGAGCACAGTTACGCAGTATTTT. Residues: CASSLGSGSTVTQYF.

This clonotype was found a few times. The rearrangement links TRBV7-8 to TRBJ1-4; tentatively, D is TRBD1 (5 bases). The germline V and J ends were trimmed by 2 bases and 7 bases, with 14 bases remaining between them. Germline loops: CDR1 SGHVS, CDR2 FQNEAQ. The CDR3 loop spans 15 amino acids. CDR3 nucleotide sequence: TGTGCCAGCAGCTTACGTGCAGGGCGGGCTGAAAAACTGTTTTTT. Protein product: CASSLRAGRAEKLFF.

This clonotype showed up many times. The CDR3 protein is CASSRGLAGALRETQYF. The CDR3 DNA is TGTGCCAGCAGCCGGGGACTGGCGGGGGCTCTTCGGGAGACCCAGTACTTC. The V call is TRBV6-1, the J call TRBJ2-5; a weak D match, TRBD2 (7 bases). The V end lost 6 bases, the J end lost 5 bases, and 25 bases lay between the germline ends. The germline gives CDR1 MNHNS, CDR2 SASEGT. CDR3 size: 17 residues.

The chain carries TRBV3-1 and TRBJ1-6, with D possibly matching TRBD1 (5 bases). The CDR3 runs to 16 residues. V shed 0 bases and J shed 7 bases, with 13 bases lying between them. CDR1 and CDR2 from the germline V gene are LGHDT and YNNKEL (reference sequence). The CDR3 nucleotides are TGTGCCAGCAGCCAAGAAGAACAGGTTAGGAATTCACCCCTCCACTTT. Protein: CASSQEEQVRNSPLHF.

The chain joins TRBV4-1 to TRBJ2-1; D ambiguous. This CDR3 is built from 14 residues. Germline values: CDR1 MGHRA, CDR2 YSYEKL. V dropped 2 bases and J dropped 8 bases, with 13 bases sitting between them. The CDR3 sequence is CASSQPPRTYEQFF. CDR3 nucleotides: TGCGCCAGCAGCCAACCCCCCCGGACGTATGAGCAGTTCTTC.

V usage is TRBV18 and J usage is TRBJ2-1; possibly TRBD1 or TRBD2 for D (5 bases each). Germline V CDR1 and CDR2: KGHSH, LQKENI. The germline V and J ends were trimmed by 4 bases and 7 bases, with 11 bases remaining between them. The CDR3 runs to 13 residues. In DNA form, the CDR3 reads TGTGCCAGCTCACGATCCGGGACGAATGAGCAGTTCTTC. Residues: CASSRSGTNEQFF.

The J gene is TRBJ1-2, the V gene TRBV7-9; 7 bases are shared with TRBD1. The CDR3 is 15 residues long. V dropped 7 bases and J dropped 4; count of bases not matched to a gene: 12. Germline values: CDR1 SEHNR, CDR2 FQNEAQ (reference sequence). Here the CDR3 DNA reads TGTGCCAGCACGCCCGGGAGGGGGCTTGGCTATGGCTACACCTTC. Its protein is CASTPGRGLGYGYTF.

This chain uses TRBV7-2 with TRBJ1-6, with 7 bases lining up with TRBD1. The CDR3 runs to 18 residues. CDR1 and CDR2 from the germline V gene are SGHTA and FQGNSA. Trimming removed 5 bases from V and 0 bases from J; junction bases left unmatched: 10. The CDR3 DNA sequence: TGTGCCAGCAGCCCAGGGGGGGGCGCTGGCTCCTATAATTCACCCCTCCACTTT. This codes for CASSPGGGAGSYNSPLHF.

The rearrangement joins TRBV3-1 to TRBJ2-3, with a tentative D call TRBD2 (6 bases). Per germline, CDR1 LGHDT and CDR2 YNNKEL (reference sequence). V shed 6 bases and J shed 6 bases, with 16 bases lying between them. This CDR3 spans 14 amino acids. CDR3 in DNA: TGTGCCAGCAGTTTCGGGGGTAAAAGCGATACGCAGTATTTT. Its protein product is CASSFGGKSDTQYF.

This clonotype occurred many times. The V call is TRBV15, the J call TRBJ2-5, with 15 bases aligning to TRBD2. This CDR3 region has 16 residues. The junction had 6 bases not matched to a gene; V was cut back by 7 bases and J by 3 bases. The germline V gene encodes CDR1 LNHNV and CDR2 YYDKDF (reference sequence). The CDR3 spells CATKGTSGGSKETQYF. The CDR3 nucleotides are TGTGCCACCAAGGGGACTAGCGGGGGGTCCAAAGAGACCCAGTACTTC.

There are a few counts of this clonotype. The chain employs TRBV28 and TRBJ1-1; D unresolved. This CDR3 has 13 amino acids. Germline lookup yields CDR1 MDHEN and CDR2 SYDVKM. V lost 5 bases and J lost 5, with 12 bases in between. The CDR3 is CASSPPKKTEAFF. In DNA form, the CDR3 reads TGTGCCAGCAGTCCCCCTAAGAAGACTGAAGCTTTCTTT.